This passage covers 2 T cell receptor beta chains from one sample sequenced in a study of STAT3 mutations in large granular lymphocyte leukemia. These receptors' targets are unknown. The assay was immunoSEQ multiplex PCR, and TCRdb's table has in-frame clones only and misses some. The sample contains approximately 2,500 clones, approximately 92% of which appear only once. General study results and limits: At least one immunodominant TCR beta clonotype appeared in every T-cell large granular lymphocyte leukemia patient.

Sequenced sample: peripheral blood mononuclear cells. The receptors come from a woman aged 70 to 79 with T-cell large granular lymphocyte leukemia. Some clones in this sample may be carry-over from other donors' samples.

The count of this clone is one. This sequence joins TRBV10-2 and TRBJ1-6; D is unclear. Per the germline V gene, CDR1 is WSHSY and CDR2 is SAAADI. V was clipped by 7 bases and J by 4 bases, with 11 bases between them. The CDR3 is 14 residues long. The CDR3 is CASTPSGYNSPLHF. The CDR3 nucleotides read TGCGCCAGCACCCCGAGCGGATATAATTCACCCCTCCACTTT.

This sequence joins TRBV7-2 and TRBJ2-5, with 12 bases aligning to TRBD1. The V gene end was trimmed by 4 bases and the J gene end by 7 bases; junction bases not matched to a gene: 7. CDR3 length: 15 residues. The germline CDR1 and CDR2 sequences are SGHTA and FQGNSA. For the CDR3, the DNA is TGTGCCAGCAGCTCAGGGGGACAGGGGGCAGGGACCCAGTACTTC. Encoded protein: CASSSGGQGAGTQYF.